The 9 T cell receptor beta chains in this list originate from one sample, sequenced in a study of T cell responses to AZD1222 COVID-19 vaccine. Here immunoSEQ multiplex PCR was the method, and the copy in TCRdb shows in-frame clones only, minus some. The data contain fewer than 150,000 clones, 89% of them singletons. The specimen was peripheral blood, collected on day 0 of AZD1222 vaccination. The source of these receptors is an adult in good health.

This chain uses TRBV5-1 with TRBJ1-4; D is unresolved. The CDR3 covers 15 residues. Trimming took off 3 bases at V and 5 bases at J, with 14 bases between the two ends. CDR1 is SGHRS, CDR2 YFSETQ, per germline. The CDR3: CASSSRARTNEKLFF. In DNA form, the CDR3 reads TGCGCCAGCAGCTCCCGGGCACGAACGAATGAAAAACTGTTTTTT.

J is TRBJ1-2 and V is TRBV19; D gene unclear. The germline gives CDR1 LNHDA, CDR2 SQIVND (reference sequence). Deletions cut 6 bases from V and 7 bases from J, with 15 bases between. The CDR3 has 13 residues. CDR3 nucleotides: TGTGCCAGTAGGAATGGCCAGCTTTCTGGCTACACCTTC. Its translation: CASRNGQLSGYTF.

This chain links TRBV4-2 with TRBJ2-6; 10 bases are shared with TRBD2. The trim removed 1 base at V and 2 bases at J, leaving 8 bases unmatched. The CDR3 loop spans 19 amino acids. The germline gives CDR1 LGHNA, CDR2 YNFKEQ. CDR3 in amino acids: CASSQVVSGRATGANVLTF. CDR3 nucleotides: TGTGCCAGCAGCCAAGTTGTAAGCGGGAGGGCCACTGGGGCCAACGTCCTGACTTTC.

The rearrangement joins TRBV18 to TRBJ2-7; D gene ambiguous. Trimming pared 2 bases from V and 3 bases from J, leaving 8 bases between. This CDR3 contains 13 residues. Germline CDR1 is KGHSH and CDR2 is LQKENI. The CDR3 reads CASSPTRFYEQYF. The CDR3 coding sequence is TGTGCCAGCTCACCAACAAGGTTCTACGAGCAGTACTTC.

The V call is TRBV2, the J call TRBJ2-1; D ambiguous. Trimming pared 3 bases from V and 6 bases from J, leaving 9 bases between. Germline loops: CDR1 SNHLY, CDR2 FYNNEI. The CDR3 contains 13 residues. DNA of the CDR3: TGTGCCAGCAGTGATCAGAGCCGCAATGAGCAGTTCTTC. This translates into CASSDQSRNEQFF.

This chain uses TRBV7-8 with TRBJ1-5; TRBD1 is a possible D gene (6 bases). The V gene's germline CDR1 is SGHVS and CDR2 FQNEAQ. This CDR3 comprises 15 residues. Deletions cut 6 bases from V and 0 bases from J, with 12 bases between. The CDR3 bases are TGTGCCAGCAGAAGGGACATCAATAGCAATCAGCCCCAGCATTTT. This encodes CASRRDINSNQPQHF.

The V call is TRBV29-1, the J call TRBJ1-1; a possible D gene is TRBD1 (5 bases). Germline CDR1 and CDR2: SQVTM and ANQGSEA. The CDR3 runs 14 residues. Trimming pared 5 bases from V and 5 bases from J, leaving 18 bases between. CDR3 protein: CSVRVQGGATEAFF. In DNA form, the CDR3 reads TGCAGCGTTAGGGTCCAGGGAGGAGCTACTGAAGCTTTCTTT. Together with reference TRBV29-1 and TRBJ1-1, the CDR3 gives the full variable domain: SAVISQKPSRDICQRGTSLTIQCQVDSQVTMMFWYRQQPGQSLTLIATANQGSEATYESGFVIDKFPISRPNLTFSTLTVSNMSPEDSSIYLCSVRVQGGATEAFFGQGTRLTVV.

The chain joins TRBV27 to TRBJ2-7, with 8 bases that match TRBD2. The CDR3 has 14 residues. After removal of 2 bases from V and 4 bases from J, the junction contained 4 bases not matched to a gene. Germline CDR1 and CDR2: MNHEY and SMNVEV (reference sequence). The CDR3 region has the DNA TGTGCCAGCAGTTTAACGGGAGGGCCGTACGAGCAGTACTTC. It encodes CASSLTGGPYEQYF.

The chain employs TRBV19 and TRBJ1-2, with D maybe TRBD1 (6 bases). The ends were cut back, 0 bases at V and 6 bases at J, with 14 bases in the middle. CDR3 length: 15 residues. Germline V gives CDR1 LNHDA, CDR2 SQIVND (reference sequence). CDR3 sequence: CASSIDDTGRDGYTF. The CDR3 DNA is TGTGCCAGTAGTATAGATGACACAGGGCGGGATGGCTACACCTTC.